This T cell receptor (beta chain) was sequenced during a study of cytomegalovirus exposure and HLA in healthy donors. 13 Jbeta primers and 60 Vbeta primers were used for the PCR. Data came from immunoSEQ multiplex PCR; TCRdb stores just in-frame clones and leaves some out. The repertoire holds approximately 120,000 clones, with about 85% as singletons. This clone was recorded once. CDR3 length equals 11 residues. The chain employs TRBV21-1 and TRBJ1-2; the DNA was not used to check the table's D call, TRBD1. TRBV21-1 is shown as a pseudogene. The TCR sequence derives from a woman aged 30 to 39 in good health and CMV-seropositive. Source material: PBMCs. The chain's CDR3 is CASKPSDGYTF. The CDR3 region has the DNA TGTGCCAGCAAACCCTCAGATGGCTACACCTTC.